Below, one T cell receptor beta chain is given with its context. Germline V CDR1 and CDR2: MNHEY, SMNVEV (reference sequence). V was trimmed by 9 bases and J by 9 bases, leaving 15 bases between them. The CDR3 runs 13 residues. Only in-frame clones appear in the TCRdb table, and some are missing; sequencing was by immunoSEQ multiplex PCR. Of 160,000 or so clones listed, about 88% are singletons. This specimen belongs to a study of blood T cell repertoires in COVID-19. The sample taken for sequencing was peripheral blood. The sequence derives from a man aged 40-49 years with acute or convalescent COVID-19. The rearrangement uses TRBV27 and TRBJ1-6; a weak D match, TRBD1 (5 bases). CDR3 nucleotide sequence: TGTGCCAGTGGGGCAGGGAGGGGTTCACCCCTCCACTTT. Amino acid sequence: CASGAGRGSPLHF.